This record covers a single T cell receptor (beta chain). This clonotype has only a few counts. Its antigen is not yet known. No per-base quality is available; no much larger clone lies one base away. Library generation was performed with 5' RACE. The reads were generated on an Illumina HiSeq 2500. The second PCR ran for about 6 to 12 cycles and used a J-beta primer mix along with a sample-barcoded 5' primer. A unique molecular identifier was introduced onto each TCR beta cDNA molecule by a template-switch 5' adaptor carrying 12 random nucleotides. Each sample yielded at least 3 million CDR3-containing paired-end reads. The Mint cDNA synthesis kit, primed by a TRBC-specific oligonucleotide, was used to synthesize first-strand cDNA from all RNA. All cDNA was treated with uracil-DNA glycosylase and then went through a first 18-cycle PCR with the universal primers M1SS and BC2_uni_R. The authors' analysis ran thus. Each sample was normalized by randomly selecting 1 million high-quality reads, each carrying a distinct molecular identifier. Instead of being binned into consensus sequences, reads that shared molecular identifiers were thrown out. MiTCR, set to a Q25 quality threshold and the strictest error-elimination algorithm, was used for CDR3 identification, clonotype clustering and error correction. Lower-bound total TCR beta diversity was estimated with a nonparametric unseen species model using Euler transformation. TCRdb redid the processing of the public reads, applying fastp at Q25 and MiXCR, and retained in-frame beta chains. CDR3 protein sequences are deduplicated, and each keeps its most common genes and DNA. Here the V and J calls rest on TCRdb's processing, not on the authors' analysis. Across this sample there are some 640,000 distinct CDR3 sequences, with under 30% seen only once. The ten largest clones capture less than 20% of the sample.

The data stem from a study of blood T cells in healthy people across ages (dated by TCRdb to between 2014 and 2017). In terms of the full investigation: In model experiments, template switching captured about one uniquely barcoded TCR beta cDNA molecule for every two T cells. Donors were grouped into four age groups: young (average 16 years), middle-aged (39), aged (roughly 67) and long-lived (just over 80). To avoid experimental bias, donors of different ages were randomly spread across the sequencing lanes. To track age-related changes in TCR beta repertoire diversity, the study relied on deep sequencing normalized with unique cDNA molecular identifiers. The study analyzed two additional independent replicas of 1 million unique cDNA reads from the same blood draw for two donors, one aged 18 to 30 and one aged 80 or older.

Systemically healthy Caucasian individuals from Russia, approximately 39 in total and aged about 6 to 95 years, were included as donors. Ten milliliters of peripheral blood were drawn from each donor into EDTA-treated Vacutainer tubes. Ficoll-Paque density-gradient centrifugation was used to isolate PBMCs, with at least 7 million per sample. Total RNA, at least 6 micrograms per sample, was extracted from PBMCs with Trizol reagent. For every donor, flow cytometry on a PBMC aliquot measured the percentage of naive CD45RAhigh/CD27high T cells. What the research found in general, with its limitations: Because profiling used bulk unsorted PBMCs, naive and antigen-experienced compartments could not be compared conclusively. Because the CMV infection status of the donors was unknown, age-related changes in expanded clonotypes may potentially have been confounded. A strong correlation was found between observed TCR beta diversity and the percentage of naive T cells measured by flow cytometry. Estimates of total diversity based on one million sequenced T cells were considered lower bounds and underestimates. As age increased, observed TCR beta diversity per million T cells dropped in a roughly linear way, and a significant reduction was already evident by age roughly 40. Compared with the aged group, more naive CD4+ T cells, fewer expanded clones and increased TCR diversity were shown by the long-lived group, suggesting age selection.

The receptor was isolated from a woman aged 80 or over in good health. Sample: blood.

This receptor carries the CDR3 CATSDYYSNQPQHF. The DNA sequence is TGTGCCACCAGTGATTATTATAGCAATCAGCCCCAGCATTTT. In this chain, TRBV24-1 is recombined with TRBJ1-5; confidence is insufficient to name the D gene. The germline ends are 4 bases apart after V is trimmed by 2 bases and J by 0 bases. From the cysteine up to the phenylalanine, the CDR3 has a length of 14 residues. Of all the DNA, just the CDR3 is kept, 42 bases in frame from base 1. The germline V gene provides CDR1 KGHDR and CDR2 SFDVKD.